Listed below are T cell receptor beta chains from one sample, sequenced in a study of OX40 agonist ivuxolimab in advanced cancers. Sequencing was performed with immunoSEQ multiplex PCR; in TCRdb, only in-frame clones are kept and a portion is missing. This table holds some 39,000 clones, roughly 84% found once. The sample consisted of CD4+ or CD8+ T cells sorted from blood, taken in a trial of the OX40 agonist ivuxolimab. All receptors derive from an adult with an advanced solid tumor such as melanoma, head and neck, liver or kidney cancer. Each CDR3 is given with its conserved first and last residue. Fields, in order: V gene, D gene, clone size, J gene, CDR3 protein, CDR3 DNA. The D gene is left open where the match is weak. Some rows have no size entry. The others give once, few or many, or a class for an expanded clone.

v_gene: TRBV7-9; d_gene: -; abundance: -; j_gene: TRBJ1-1; CDR3aa: CASSLASTNTEAFF; CDR3nt: TGTGCCAGCAGCTTAGCGTCCACCAACACTGAAGCTTTCTTT
v_gene: TRBV7-9; d_gene: -; abundance: -; j_gene: TRBJ1-2; CDR3aa: CASSLAGRSLYGYTF; CDR3nt: TGTGCCAGCAGCTTAGCCGGACGGTCACTCTATGGCTACACCTTC
v_gene: TRBV28; d_gene: TRBD1; abundance: -; j_gene: TRBJ1-2; CDR3aa: CASIYQGAGGYTF; CDR3nt: TGTGCCAGCATATATCAGGGGGCTGGGGGCTACACCTTC
v_gene: TRBV29-1; d_gene: -; abundance: -; j_gene: TRBJ1-2; CDR3aa: CSVSATANYGYTF; CDR3nt: TGCAGCGTTAGTGCTACAGCGAACTATGGCTACACCTTC
v_gene: TRBV5-1; d_gene: -; abundance: -; j_gene: TRBJ2-2; CDR3aa: CASSLRGMNTGELFF; CDR3nt: TGCGCCAGCAGCTTACGAGGGATGAACACCGGGGAGCTGTTTTTT
v_gene: TRBV10-3; d_gene: -; abundance: -; j_gene: TRBJ2-5; CDR3aa: CAISEGGTQETQYF; CDR3nt: TGTGCCATCAGTGAGGGGGGCACTCAAGAGACCCAGTACTTC
v_gene: TRBV10-1; d_gene: TRBD1; abundance: -; j_gene: TRBJ2-3; CDR3aa: CASSEGTGGSDTQYF; CDR3nt: TGCGCCAGCAGTGAAGGGACAGGGGGCTCAGATACGCAGTATTTT
v_gene: TRBV10-1; d_gene: -; abundance: -; j_gene: TRBJ2-1; CDR3aa: CATAGLGFGEQFF; CDR3nt: TGCGCCACTGCTGGCCTGGGTTTCGGTGAGCAGTTCTTC
v_gene: TRBV28; d_gene: -; abundance: -; j_gene: TRBJ2-4; CDR3aa: CASSLNTGFVKNIQYF; CDR3nt: TGTGCCAGCAGCTTAAATACAGGTTTCGTCAAAAACATTCAGTACTTC
v_gene: TRBV5-6; d_gene: -; abundance: -; j_gene: TRBJ2-5; CDR3aa: CASSLRNLETQYF; CDR3nt: TGTGCCAGCAGCTTGAGAAACCTAGAGACCCAGTACTTC
v_gene: TRBV28; d_gene: TRBD1; abundance: -; j_gene: TRBJ2-7; CDR3aa: CASSLQTGGYEQYF; CDR3nt: TGTGCCAGCAGCCTACAGACAGGGGGCTACGAGCAGTACTTC
v_gene: TRBV21-1; d_gene: -; abundance: -; j_gene: TRBJ2-5; CDR3aa: CASSRPGEETQYF; CDR3nt: TGTGCCAGCAGCAGACCAGGGGAAGAGACCCAGTACTTC
v_gene: TRBV6-1; d_gene: TRBD1; abundance: -; j_gene: TRBJ2-3; CDR3aa: CAIKGQESTDTQYF; CDR3nt: TGTGCCATAAAGGGACAGGAAAGCACAGATACGCAGTATTTT
v_gene: TRBV28; d_gene: TRBD1; abundance: -; j_gene: TRBJ2-3; CDR3aa: CASSFVGQGPKDTQYF; CDR3nt: TGTGCCAGCAGTTTCGTCGGACAGGGACCCAAAGATACGCAGTATTTT
v_gene: TRBV7-2; d_gene: -; abundance: few; j_gene: TRBJ1-2; CDR3aa: CASRSDPPRGYTF; CDR3nt: TGTGCCAGCAGATCGGACCCCCCGAGGGGCTACACCTTC
v_gene: TRBV7-3; d_gene: -; abundance: -; j_gene: TRBJ1-5; CDR3aa: CASSCISVFNSNQPQHF; CDR3nt: TGTGCCAGCAGCTGCATTAGTGTGTTTAATAGCAATCAGCCCCAGCATTTT
v_gene: TRBV27; d_gene: -; abundance: -; j_gene: TRBJ2-1; CDR3aa: CASSLQVSYNEQFF; CDR3nt: TGTGCCAGCAGTTTACAGGTCTCCTACAATGAGCAGTTCTTC
v_gene: TRBV11-1; d_gene: -; abundance: -; j_gene: TRBJ1-4; CDR3aa: CASSLEEKLFF; CDR3nt: TGTGCCAGCAGCTTAGAAGAAAAACTGTTTTTT
v_gene: TRBV18; d_gene: TRBD1; abundance: -; j_gene: TRBJ1-3; CDR3aa: CASSAAGQGNTIYF; CDR3nt: TGTGCCAGCTCAGCCGCGGGACAGGGAAACACCATATATTTT
v_gene: TRBV4-1; d_gene: -; abundance: -; j_gene: TRBJ2-6; CDR3aa: CASSQEIAAGANVLTF; CDR3nt: TGCGCCAGCAGCCAAGAAATCGCCGCTGGGGCCAACGTCCTGACTTTC
v_gene: TRBV10-2; d_gene: -; abundance: -; j_gene: TRBJ2-3; CDR3aa: CASSELGADTDTQYF; CDR3nt: TGCGCCAGCAGTGAATTGGGGGCCGACACAGATACGCAGTATTTT
v_gene: TRBV5-1; d_gene: -; abundance: -; j_gene: TRBJ1-2; CDR3aa: CASSPEGGSVGYTF; CDR3nt: TGCGCCAGCAGCCCAGAGGGGGGGAGTGTTGGCTACACCTTC
v_gene: TRBV28; d_gene: -; abundance: -; j_gene: TRBJ2-6; CDR3aa: CASSFGLSGANVLTF; CDR3nt: TGTGCCAGCAGTTTTGGGCTCTCTGGGGCCAACGTCCTGACTTTC
v_gene: TRBV6-4; d_gene: -; abundance: -; j_gene: TRBJ1-4; CDR3aa: CASSTASEEKLFF; CDR3nt: TGTGCCAGCAGTACGGCTTCTGAGGAAAAACTGTTTTTT
v_gene: TRBV5-1; d_gene: -; abundance: -; j_gene: TRBJ1-4; CDR3aa: CASSLGQNEKLFF; CDR3nt: TGCGCCAGCAGCTTGGGGCAGAATGAAAAACTGTTTTTT
v_gene: TRBV15; d_gene: -; abundance: -; j_gene: TRBJ2-2; CDR3aa: CATSTVSVNTGELFF; CDR3nt: TGTGCCACCAGCACGGTCTCAGTGAACACCGGGGAGCTGTTTTTT
v_gene: TRBV6-1; d_gene: -; abundance: -; j_gene: TRBJ2-7; CDR3aa: CASRPGYSYEQYF; CDR3nt: TGTGCCAGCAGACCAGGATATTCCTACGAGCAGTACTTC
v_gene: TRBV9; d_gene: TRBD1; abundance: medium-sized; j_gene: TRBJ1-3; CDR3aa: CASSPRDSSGNTIYF; CDR3nt: TGTGCCAGCAGCCCAAGGGACAGCTCTGGAAACACCATATATTTT
v_gene: TRBV5-1; d_gene: -; abundance: -; j_gene: TRBJ2-3; CDR3aa: CASSLRQVRTDTQYF; CDR3nt: TGCGCCAGCAGCTTGCGACAGGTGCGCACAGATACGCAGTATTTT
v_gene: TRBV23-1; d_gene: -; abundance: -; j_gene: TRBJ2-7; CDR3aa: CASSQSGGGPSCEQYF; CDR3nt: TGCGCCAGCAGTCAATCGGGGGGAGGCCCTTCCTGCGAGCAGTACTTC
v_gene: TRBV2; d_gene: TRBD1; abundance: -; j_gene: TRBJ1-1; CDR3aa: CASSEIPLTGHTEAFF; CDR3nt: TGTGCCAGCAGTGAGATACCCCTGACAGGGCACACTGAAGCTTTCTTT
v_gene: TRBV6-4; d_gene: TRBD2; abundance: -; j_gene: TRBJ2-3; CDR3aa: CASSETSGGTDTQYF; CDR3nt: TGTGCCAGCAGTGAGACTAGCGGGGGGACAGATACGCAGTATTTT
v_gene: TRBV5-1; d_gene: -; abundance: -; j_gene: TRBJ1-1; CDR3aa: CASSFLMNTEAFF; CDR3nt: TGCGCCAGCAGCTTCCTAATGAACACTGAAGCTTTCTTT
v_gene: TRBV14; d_gene: -; abundance: -; j_gene: TRBJ2-7; CDR3aa: CASSPSQGYYEQYF; CDR3nt: TGTGCCAGCAGCCCCTCTCAGGGGTACTACGAGCAGTACTTC
v_gene: TRBV9; d_gene: TRBD1; abundance: -; j_gene: TRBJ2-2; CDR3aa: CASSPRQGTGELFF; CDR3nt: TGTGCCAGCAGCCCCCGACAGGGCACCGGGGAGCTGTTTTTT
v_gene: TRBV27; d_gene: TRBD2; abundance: -; j_gene: TRBJ2-7; CDR3aa: CASTQKRGGELDYEQYF; CDR3nt: TGTGCCAGCACCCAAAAACGGGGGGGCGAATTGGACTACGAGCAGTACTTC
v_gene: TRBV5-1; d_gene: -; abundance: -; j_gene: TRBJ2-1; CDR3aa: CASSLGPGNEQFF; CDR3nt: TGCGCCAGCAGCTTGGGCCCCGGCAATGAGCAGTTCTTC
v_gene: TRBV30; d_gene: -; abundance: -; j_gene: TRBJ1-2; CDR3aa: CAWSRQGWNGYTF; CDR3nt: TGTGCCTGGAGTAGGCAGGGGTGGAATGGCTACACCTTC
v_gene: TRBV7-9; d_gene: -; abundance: -; j_gene: TRBJ2-7; CDR3aa: CASSPSAPWEQYF; CDR3nt: TGTGCCAGCAGTCCTTCGGCACCGTGGGAGCAGTACTTC
v_gene: TRBV5-4; d_gene: -; abundance: -; j_gene: TRBJ2-4; CDR3aa: CASSLYGSSNIQYF; CDR3nt: TGTGCCAGCAGCTTGTATGGTAGCAGCAACATTCAGTACTTC
v_gene: TRBV5-6; d_gene: -; abundance: -; j_gene: TRBJ2-7; CDR3aa: CASSLFVGAYEQYF; CDR3nt: TGTGCCAGCAGCTTGTTCGTTGGGGCCTACGAGCAGTACTTC